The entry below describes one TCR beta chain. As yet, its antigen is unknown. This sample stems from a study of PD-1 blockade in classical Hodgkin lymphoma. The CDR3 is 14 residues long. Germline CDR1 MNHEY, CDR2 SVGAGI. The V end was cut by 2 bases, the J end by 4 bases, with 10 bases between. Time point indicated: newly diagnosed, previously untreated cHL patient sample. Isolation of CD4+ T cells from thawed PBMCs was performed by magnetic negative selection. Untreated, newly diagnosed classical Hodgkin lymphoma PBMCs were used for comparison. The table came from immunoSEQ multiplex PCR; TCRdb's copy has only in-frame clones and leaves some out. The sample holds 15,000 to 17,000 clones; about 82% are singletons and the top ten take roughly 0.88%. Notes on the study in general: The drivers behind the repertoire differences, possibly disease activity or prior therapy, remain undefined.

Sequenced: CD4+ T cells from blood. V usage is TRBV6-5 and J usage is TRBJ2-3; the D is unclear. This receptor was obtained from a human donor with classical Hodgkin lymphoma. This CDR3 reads CASSYGVSSDTQYF. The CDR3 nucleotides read TGTGCCAGCAGTTACGGTGTCTCCTCAGATACGCAGTATTTT.